This record concerns one TCR beta chain sequence. Its cognate antigen is unknown. Library construction for TCR beta used iRepertoire HTBI primers and Arm-PCR of CDR3 regions. One entry per CDR3 protein, called by TCRdb with MiXCR from the multiplex PCR reads. The data contain more than 650,000 distinct CDR3 sequences, 25% to 35% of them singletons. The sample's time point: persistent/refractory GD, antithyroid drugs over 5 years with positive TRAb. Isolated PBMC RNA provided the starting material for the TCR library. It was by American Thyroid Association guidelines that Graves' disease was diagnosed. These data are taken from a study of regulatory T cells in long-lasting Graves disease. Study-level findings and limits: Persistent Graves' patients possessed reduced TCR diversity relative to recently diagnosed ones.

This CDR3 spans 13 amino acids. Germline CDR1 is MNHEY and CDR2 is SMNVEV (reference sequence). V lost 7 bases and J lost 4, with 11 bases in between. Specimen: peripheral blood mononuclear cells (PBMCs), collected when the disease was refractory, from a patient treated with antithyroid drugs. This clonotype originated in a female donor with Graves disease. This chain joins TRBV27 and TRBJ2-1; a weak D match, TRBD1 (6 bases). The CDR3 DNA follows: TGTGCCAGCAAAGGACAGTTGTACAATGAGCAGTTCTTC. Its protein product is CASKGQLYNEQFF.